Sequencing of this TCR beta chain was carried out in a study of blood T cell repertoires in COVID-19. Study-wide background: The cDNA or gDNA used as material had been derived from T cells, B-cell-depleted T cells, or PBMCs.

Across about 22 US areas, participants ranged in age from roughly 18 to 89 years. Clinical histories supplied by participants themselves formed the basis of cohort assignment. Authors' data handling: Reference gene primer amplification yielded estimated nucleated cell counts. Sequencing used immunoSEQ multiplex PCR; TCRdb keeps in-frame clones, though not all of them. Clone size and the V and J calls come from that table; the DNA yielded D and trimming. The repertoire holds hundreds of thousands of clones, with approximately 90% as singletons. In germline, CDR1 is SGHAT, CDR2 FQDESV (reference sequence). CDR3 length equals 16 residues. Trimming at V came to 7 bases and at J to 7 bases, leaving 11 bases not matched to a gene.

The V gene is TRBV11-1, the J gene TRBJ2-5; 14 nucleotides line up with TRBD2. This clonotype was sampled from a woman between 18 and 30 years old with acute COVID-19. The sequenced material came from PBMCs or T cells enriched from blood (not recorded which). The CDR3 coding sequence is TGTGCCAGCACCTCCGGGACTAGCGGGGGTCACGGGACCCAGTACTTC. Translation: CASTSGTSGGHGTQYF.